Presented here are 27 T cell receptor beta chains from one specimen sequenced in a study of regulatory T cells in long-lasting Graves disease. Construction of TCR beta libraries relied on iRepertoire HTBI primers and on Arm-PCR targeting CDR3 regions. TCRdb itself ran the multiplex PCR reads through MiXCR, one entry per CDR3 protein. The sample holds roughly 560,000 distinct CDR3 sequences, roughly a sixth seen once. As for time point: newly diagnosed GD, antithyroid drugs for less than 3 months. The TCR library was made from RNA that had been extracted from PBMCs in TRIzol. These records were also assigned to another study, of T cells in Graves' hyperthyroidism and ophthalmopathy.

Sequences were derived from peripheral blood mononuclear cells (PBMCs), sampled at new diagnosis, from a patient treated with antithyroid drugs. Every receptor here comes from a woman aged 35-65 years with Graves disease.

The chain recombines TRBV6-2 or TRBV6-3 with TRBJ1-5; tentatively, D is TRBD1 (5 bases). The V gene lost 8 bases and the J gene lost 5 bases, with 13 bases spanning the gap. CDR1 and CDR2 (germline): MNHEY, SVGEGT. The CDR3 spans 13 residues. This CDR3 is CASRRGEDQPQHF. DNA of the CDR3: TGTGCCAGCCGGCGGGGGGAGGATCAGCCCCAGCATTTT.

The J gene is TRBJ2-2, the V gene TRBV12-3 or TRBV12-4; D is unresolved. The V end lost 6 bases, the J end lost 8 bases, and 7 bases lay between the germline ends. This CDR3 contains 11 residues. The CDR3 DNA follows: TGTGCCAGCAGCAATGGAGGGGAGCTGTTTTTT. It translates to CASSNGGELFF.

A word on this clonotype: A much larger clone lies a single base off, so this may be a read error. The rearrangement joins TRBV6-2 or TRBV6-3 to TRBJ2-7; 12 positions agree with TRBD1. This CDR3 region has 17 residues. Trimming cost V 5 bases and J 4 bases; bases outside gene matches: 12. Germline CDR1 reads MNHEY; CDR2 reads SVGEGT. CDR3 bases: TGTGCCAGCAGTCCCGGGACAGGGGGCGCAGGGAGGTACGAGCAGTACTTC. This translates into CASSPGTGGAGRYEQYF.

This clonotype showed up just a few times. A read error may produce the germline difference seen at one junction end. CDR3 protein: CASSQISGYPEAFF. The CDR3 DNA reads TGCGCCAGCAGCCAAATTAGCGGGTACCCTGAAGCTTTCTTT. This chain connects TRBV2 to TRBJ1-1, with D uncertain. CDR3 size: 14 residues. Germline CDR1 is SNHLY and CDR2 is FYNNEI. Full variable domain (remainder filled in from reference TRBV2 and TRBJ1-1): EPEVTQTPSHQVTQMGQEVILRCVPISNHLYFYWYRQILGQKVEFLVSFYNNEISEKSEIFDDQFSVERPDGSNFTLKIRSTKLEDSAMYFCASSQISGYPEAFFGQGTRLTVV.

This clonotype occurred a few times. This sequence joins TRBV20-1 and TRBJ1-5, with TRBD1 as a possible D gene (6 bases). V lost 2 bases and J lost 7, with 21 bases in between. The CDR3 is 16 residues long. Germline values: CDR1 DFQATT, CDR2 SNEGSKA (reference sequence). CDR3 coding DNA: TGCAGTGCTAGACCATTCTCCGGGACAAATTTCCAGCCCCAGCATTTT. This encodes CSARPFSGTNFQPQHF.

This clonotype was found many times. The chain is built from TRBV18 and TRBJ1-4; D gene ambiguous. Trimming pared 2 bases from V and 6 bases from J, leaving 7 bases between. The CDR3 extends over 13 amino acids. Germline V gene data show CDR1 as KGHSH and CDR2 as LQKENI. The CDR3 reads CASSPGPDEKLFF. The DNA of the CDR3 is TGTGCCAGCTCACCAGGCCCGGATGAAAAACTGTTTTTT. Full variable domain (outside the CDR3, taken from reference TRBV18 and TRBJ1-4): NAGVMQNPRHLVRRRGQEARLRCSPMKGHSHVYWYRQLPEEGLKFMVYLQKENIIDESGMPKERFSAEFPKEGPSILRIQQVVRGDSAAYFCASSPGPDEKLFFGSGTQLSVL.

The chain uses TRBV6-2 or TRBV6-3 and TRBJ2-1, with a tentative D call TRBD2 (6 bases). The V gene lost 0 bases and the J gene lost 3 bases, with 27 bases spanning the gap. This CDR3 has 21 amino acids. CDR1 is MNHEY, CDR2 SVGEGT, per germline. The CDR3 DNA follows: TGTGCCAGCAGTTACTCGACCCTTGCGGGTACCTCAGTCGGGGGCTACAATGAGCAGTTCTTC. Amino acids: CASSYSTLAGTSVGGYNEQFF.

This clonotype was counted a few times. V gene TRBV5-5 combines with J gene TRBJ1-1; TRBD1 might be the D (5 bases). The CDR3 has 14 residues. The germline CDR1 and CDR2 sequences are SGHKS and YYEKEE (reference sequence). Between the trimmed V and J ends, which lost 1 base and 3 bases, there was a span of 10 bases. The CDR3 protein is CASSLRQGYTEAFF. CDR3 bases: TGTGCCAGCAGCTTGCGGCAGGGCTACACTGAAGCTTTCTTT.

The chain joins TRBV3-1 to TRBJ1-1, with 8 bases identical to TRBD1. Germline V CDR1 and CDR2: LGHDT, YNNKEL (reference sequence). With V trimmed by 0 bases and J by 6 bases, 9 bases remained unmatched. This CDR3 spans 16 amino acids. The CDR3 sequence: CASSQEEQGAMSEAFF. In DNA form, the CDR3 reads TGTGCCAGCAGCCAAGAGGAGCAGGGGGCGATGTCTGAAGCTTTCTTT.

This clonotype was counted at least ten times. J is TRBJ1-5 and V is TRBV13; TRBD1 aligns across 7 bases. In germline, CDR1 is PRHDT, CDR2 FYEKMQ (reference sequence). This CDR3 has 15 residues. Unmatched junction bases numbered 10, after V lost 7 bases and J lost 4 bases. The CDR3 bases are TGTGCCAGCACCCAACAGGGGAGGAATAATCAGCCCCAGCATTTT. Protein sequence: CASTQQGRNNQPQHF.

There are many counts of this clonotype. The chain recombines TRBV6-2 or TRBV6-3 with TRBJ2-5; D may be TRBD1 (5 bases). The V end lost 6 bases, the J end lost 5 bases, and 13 bases lay between the germline ends. The CDR3 spans 13 residues. Germline V CDR1 and CDR2: MNHEY, SVGEGT. The CDR3 loop is CASRTQGRETQYF. The CDR3 coding sequence is TGTGCCAGCAGGACCCAGGGCCGCGAGACCCAGTACTTC.

The table lists this clonotype with a few counts. The chain combines TRBV24-1 with TRBJ2-1; TRBD2 might be the D (6 bases). V lost 7 bases and J lost 6, with 18 bases in between. CDR3 length equals 15 residues. Germline-derived CDR1 and CDR2 are KGHDR and SFDVKD. CDR3 in DNA: TGTGCCACCAGCCCCGGAGGGACCCCCGGCAATGAGCAGTTCTTC. Translated, it gives CATSPGGTPGNEQFF.

Notes on this clonotype: This clone may be a read error of a much larger clone one base away. No conserved phenylalanine or tryptophan is present at the end of the CDR3, so a read error is the likely explanation. This rearrangement joins TRBV3-1 to TRBJ1-4; 7 bases map to TRBD1. The V gene's germline CDR1 is LGHDT and CDR2 YNNKEL (reference sequence). This CDR3 contains 15 residues. The V segment lost 0 bases and the J segment 10 bases; nucleotides outside the gene matches: 8. The chain's CDR3 is CASSQDVGGFGKLFS. CDR3 bases: TGTGCCAGCAGCCAAGATGTAGGGGGCTTCGGAAAACTGTTTTCT.

This clonotype was seen a handful of times. The rearrangement joins TRBV5-4 to TRBJ2-7; D tentatively reads TRBD1 or TRBD2 (5 bases each). V was clipped by 5 bases and J by 4 bases, with 19 bases between them. The CDR3 runs to 15 residues. Germline V CDR1 and CDR2: SGHNT, YYREEE (reference sequence). The DNA of the CDR3 is TGTGCCAGCAGTTTCCAACAGGACTCCAGTTACGAGCAGTACTTC. Its translation: CASSFQQDSSYEQYF.

This clonotype was seen many times. The genes are TRBV2 and TRBJ2-3; TRBD1 aligns across 9 bases. J lost 2 bases, V lost 6 bases, and 6 bases had no gene match. The CDR3 loop spans 15 amino acids. Germline-derived CDR1 and CDR2 are SNHLY and FYNNEI. CDR3 nucleotide sequence: TGTGCCAGCAGGGGGGACAGGGTCCCCACAGATACGCAGTATTTT. Translated, it gives CASRGDRVPTDTQYF. Drawing the rest from reference TRBV2 and TRBJ2-3, the complete variable domain is EPEVTQTPSHQVTQMGQEVILRCVPISNHLYFYWYRQILGQKVEFLVSFYNNEISEKSEIFDDQFSVERPDGSNFTLKIRSTKLEDSAMYFCASRGDRVPTDTQYFGPGTRLTVL.

This clonotype appeared a few times. The V call is TRBV20-1, the J call TRBJ2-1, with D perhaps matching TRBD1 (6 bases). Looked up from germline, CDR1 is DFQATT and CDR2 is SNEGSKA (reference sequence). Trimming left V 6 bases short and J 8 bases short, with 20 bases between. The CDR3 covers 14 residues. CDR3 protein: CSALGLGAGYEQFF. DNA for the CDR3: TGCAGTGCCCTTGGATTGGGGGCCGGGTATGAGCAGTTCTTC.

This clonotype was detected only a few times. The V call is TRBV10-3, the J call TRBJ1-6, with D hard to call. Germline CDR1 ENHRY, CDR2 SYGVKD. The CDR3 sequence is 15 residues long. The V end lost 1 base, the J end lost 7 bases, and 11 bases lay between the germline ends. CDR3 loop: CAISEYSGPNSPLHF. The CDR3 DNA sequence: TGTGCCATCAGTGAGTATAGCGGGCCAAATTCACCCCTCCACTTT.

This clonotype was observed at least ten times. This chain uses TRBV28 with TRBJ2-6; TRBD1 aligns across 7 bases. Trimming removed 5 bases from V and 0 bases from J; junction bases left unmatched: 4. This CDR3 has 16 amino acids. CDR1 is MDHEN, CDR2 SYDVKM, per germline. Here the CDR3 DNA reads TGTGCCAGCAGTCCTGGACAGGCCTCTGGGGCCAACGTCCTGACTTTC. This encodes CASSPGQASGANVLTF.

The chain links TRBV18 to TRBJ1-3; D gene ambiguous. V was shortened by 0 bases and J by 0 bases, with 12 bases between the two germline ends. CDR1 is KGHSH, CDR2 LQKENI, per germline. This CDR3 is built from 17 residues. The DNA of the CDR3 is TGTGCCAGCTCACCACCGGGTTGGCAGGCCTCTGGAAACACCATATATTTT. Residues: CASSPPGWQASGNTIYF.

The J gene is TRBJ1-1, the V gene TRBV19; D unresolved. The CDR3 has 14 amino acids. Germline V lookup: CDR1 LNHDA, CDR2 SQIVND (reference sequence). V lost 7 bases and J 3 bases, leaving 15 bases between the germline ends. The CDR3 region is CASILGPGDTEAFF. The CDR3 DNA reads as TGTGCCAGTATCCTGGGCCCGGGAGACACTGAAGCTTTCTTT. Combining the CDR3 with reference TRBV19 and TRBJ1-1 gives the whole variable domain DGGITQSPKYLFRKEGQNVTLSCEQNLNHDAMYWYRQDPGQGLRLIYYSQIVNDFQKGDIAEGYSVSREKKESFPLTVTSAQKNPTAFYLCASILGPGDTEAFFGQGTRLTVV.

The chain employs TRBV5-6 and TRBJ1-5; the D gene is possibly TRBD1 (5 bases). The germline V gene encodes CDR1 SGHDT and CDR2 YYEEEE. V was shortened by 7 bases and J by 4 bases, with 12 bases between the two germline ends. The CDR3 has 13 amino acids. The CDR3 here is CASQRGLNQPQHF. The CDR3, as DNA: TGTGCCAGCCAGAGGGGACTAAATCAGCCCCAGCATTTT.

The chain recombines TRBV15 with TRBJ1-2, with D unclear. V was pared by 1 base and J by 7 bases, with 13 bases between. Looked up from germline, CDR1 is LNHNV and CDR2 is YYDKDF (reference sequence). The CDR3 runs to 14 residues. The CDR3 sequence: CATSRGGQFIGYTF. The CDR3, as DNA: TGTGCCACCAGCAGAGGAGGGCAGTTTATTGGCTACACCTTC.

This clonotype was counted only a few times. The chain has TRBV5-1 and TRBJ2-4; 7 bases line up with TRBD2. The J call may be in error: the DNA end matches TRBJ2-5 better. The germline CDR1 and CDR2 sequences are SGHRS and YFSETQ. The CDR3 has 14 residues. CDR3 amino acids: CASSPRSGVETQYF. DNA for the CDR3: TGCGCCAGCAGCCCAAGGAGCGGGGTGGAGACCCAGTACTTC.

The rearrangement uses TRBV19 and TRBJ1-2; D is undetermined. There are 12 residues in the CDR3. V gave up 7 bases and J gave up 2 bases, with 8 bases separating them. Germline loops: CDR1 LNHDA, CDR2 SQIVND (reference sequence). The CDR3 is CASNLGNYGYTF. The CDR3 DNA reads as TGTGCCAGTAACCTTGGGAACTATGGCTACACCTTC.

This clonotype was seen at least ten times. In nucleotides, the CDR3 is TGTGCCAGCAGTTTTGGGGGGCTCATGAACACTGAAGCTTTCTTT. It encodes CASSFGGLMNTEAFF. The V and J genes are TRBV28 and TRBJ1-1; D is possibly TRBD1 (6 bases). The germline gives CDR1 MDHEN, CDR2 SYDVKM. There are 15 residues in the CDR3. Trimming removed 3 bases from V and 0 bases from J, with 11 bases in between.

This clonotype was recorded many times. The J gene is TRBJ2-3, the V gene TRBV7-8, with D possibly TRBD1 on 6 matching bases. Germline V lookup: CDR1 SGHVS, CDR2 FQNEAQ. The germline V and J ends were trimmed by 4 bases and 3 bases, with 14 bases remaining between them. The CDR3 spans 15 residues. CDR3 coding DNA: TGTGCCAGCAGCTCTTCGGACAGCGAAACAGATACGCAGTATTTT. Protein product: CASSSSDSETDTQYF.

This clonotype was recorded many times. The V and J genes are TRBV15 and TRBJ1-1; D unresolved. The germline CDR1 and CDR2 sequences are LNHNV and YYDKDF (reference sequence). The V gene lost 3 bases and the J gene lost 0 bases, with 5 bases spanning the gap. This CDR3 contains 13 residues. CDR3 DNA: TGTGCCACCAGCAGCAGGTTGAACACTGAAGCTTTCTTT. It is translated as CATSSRLNTEAFF.